These 16 T cell receptor beta chains originate from one sample sequenced in a study of T cell repertoires in cytomegalovirus infection (dated by TCRdb to between 2019 and 2020). The sample was run on an Illumina HiSeq 1500. TCRdb reanalyzed the raw reads on its own, using fastp at Q25 for trimming and MiXCR for clone calling, and kept in-frame beta chains. CDR3 protein duplicates are merged, each entry listing the most common genes and DNA. This sample has about 34,000 distinct CDR3 sequences in its table, and 52% of those were observed once. The top ten clones comprise 75% to 95% of the sample. The sample's treatment or condition label, in plain terms: in vitro stimulation with specific CMV peptide epitopes to enrich CMV-specific T cells. These receptors' targets are unknown. The starting material was CD8+ T cells from cultured PBMCs, obtained from culture after CMV antigen stimulation. The origin of the receptors is a human donor in good health (CMV status not recorded). Some clones in this sample may be carry-over from other donors' samples.

This clonotype was seen a few times. V usage is TRBV28 and J usage is TRBJ1-5; D is perhaps TRBD1 (6 bases). V was trimmed by 5 bases and J by 4 bases, leaving 12 bases between them. Germline V gene sequence: CDR1 MDHEN, CDR2 SYDVKM. The CDR3 is 14 amino acids. CDR3 in amino acids: CASSPLDRNQPQHF. The CDR3 DNA reads as TGTGCCAGCAGTCCTCTGGACAGAAATCAGCCCCAGCATTTT.

This clonotype was seen only a few times. The chain is built from TRBV6-2 or TRBV6-3 and TRBJ1-1; 8 bases are a match to TRBD1. The germline V gene encodes CDR1 MNHEY and CDR2 SVGEGT. The CDR3 runs to 16 residues. J was trimmed by 3 bases and V by 6 bases; bases with no gene match: 12. CDR3 loop: CASSYPTGGMDTEAFF. The CDR3 coding sequence is TGTGCCAGCAGCTACCCCACAGGGGGAATGGACACTGAAGCTTTCTTT.

The chain uses TRBV7-2 and TRBJ2-5; 7 bases line up with TRBD1. The length of the CDR3 is 15 residues. Germline CDR1 SGHTA, CDR2 FQGNSA. The trim removed 5 bases at V and 5 bases at J, leaving 11 bases unmatched. CDR3 DNA: TGTGCCAGCAGCCAAGGGACAGTTAACGTGGAGACCCAGTACTTC. Its translation is CASSQGTVNVETQYF.

There are a few counts of this clonotype. The CDR3 DNA reads as TGTGCCAGCAGCCTAAGGGGGGCAGGGGGCCGTACTAGCACAGATACGCAGTATTTT. Translated: CASSLRGAGGRTSTDTQYF. V and J are TRBV7-6 and TRBJ2-3; 8 positions match TRBD1. The CDR3 has 19 amino acids. J lost 0 bases, V lost 5 bases, and 16 bases had no gene match. Germline V lookup: CDR1 SGHVS, CDR2 FNYEAQ.

The CDR3 DNA reads as TGTGCCAGCAGCCGGGACAGGCACTACGAGCAGTACTTC. Translating gives CASSRDRHYEQYF. This chain connects TRBV14 to TRBJ2-7; the match to TRBD1 covers 8 bases. The CDR3 consists of 13 residues. V dropped 4 bases and J dropped 3; count of bases not matched to a gene: 2. Germline V gene sequence: CDR1 SGHDN, CDR2 FVKESK. Using reference TRBV14 and TRBJ2-7 for the parts outside the CDR3, the full variable domain is EAGVTQFPSHSVIEKGQTVTLRCDPISGHDNLYWYRRVMGKEIKFLLHFVKESKQDESGMPNNRFLAERTGGTYSTLKVQPAELEDSGVYFCASSRDRHYEQYFGPGTRLTVT.

The chain couples TRBV7-4 to TRBJ2-7; weak D call: TRBD1 (5 bases). CDR3 length equals 12 residues. V was cut by 7 bases and J by 6 bases, with 13 bases left in between. From germline, CDR1 is SGHVT and CDR2 SQSDAQ. CDR3 residues: CASKGSDLEQYF. CDR3 in DNA: TGTGCCAGCAAGGGGTCCGACCTCGAGCAGTACTTC.

The chain is built from TRBV28 and TRBJ2-1, with D hard to call. This CDR3 has 11 amino acids. The germline V gene encodes CDR1 MDHEN and CDR2 SYDVKM. The germline V and J ends were trimmed by 6 bases and 4 bases, with 4 bases remaining between them. CDR3 sequence (DNA): TGTGCCAGCAGCCGATACAATGAGCAGTTCTTC. Its protein is CASSRYNEQFF.

The chain has TRBV7-9 and TRBJ2-1; possible D gene TRBD2, 6 bases. Germline values: CDR1 SEHNR, CDR2 FQNEAQ (reference sequence). This CDR3 contains 15 residues. V was clipped by 6 bases and J by 2 bases, with 14 bases between them. This CDR3 reads CASSLRTGAYNEQFF. CDR3 sequence (DNA): TGTGCCAGCAGTCTTAGAACGGGAGCCTACAATGAGCAGTTCTTC.

This clonotype appeared once. The V call is TRBV7-7, the J call TRBJ2-2; D is unresolved. Germline V gene data show CDR1 as SSHAT and CDR2 as FNYEAQ (reference sequence). Trimming shortened V by 2 bases and J by 4 bases, and 11 bases separated the two germline ends. This CDR3 contains 15 residues. CDR3 coding DNA: TGTGCCAGCAGCTTAAAGGGTCTCGGCACCGGGGAGCTGTTTTTT. Its protein is CASSLKGLGTGELFF.

A few counts support this clonotype. This chain joins TRBV2 and TRBJ2-7, with a tentative D call TRBD2 (7 bases). V gave up 11 bases and J gave up 5 bases, with 16 bases separating them. This CDR3 comprises 12 residues. Germline values: CDR1 SNHLY, CDR2 FYNNEI. The chain's CDR3 is CAHAGAHNEQYF. The DNA of the CDR3 is TGTGCCCATGCGGGGGCGCATAACGAGCAGTACTTC.

CDR3 in amino acids: CASSPKAGGEQYF. The DNA of the CDR3 is TGTGCCAGCAGCCCTAAAGCTGGGGGGGAGCAGTACTTC. The rearrangement joins TRBV7-6 to TRBJ2-7; TRBD2 is a possible D gene (6 bases). Germline V gene data show CDR1 as SGHVS and CDR2 as FNYEAQ. V gave up 5 bases and J gave up 7 bases, with 15 bases separating them. The CDR3 contains 13 residues.

The rearrangement joins TRBV7-6 to TRBJ1-5; D uncertain. Per germline, CDR1 SGHVS and CDR2 FNYEAQ. V was clipped by 2 bases and J by 1 base, with 9 bases between them. The CDR3 runs 15 residues. In DNA form, the CDR3 reads TGTGCCAGCAGCTTAATCCACTCAAGCAATCAGCCCCAGCATTTT. Its protein is CASSLIHSSNQPQHF.

The rearrangement joins TRBV5-6 to TRBJ2-2; TRBD1 matches 10 bases. Per the germline V gene, CDR1 is SGHDT and CDR2 is YYEEEE. The CDR3 totals 17 residues. The ends lost 3 bases at V and 4 bases at J; junction bases unmatched: 9. The CDR3 DNA reads as TGTGCCAGCAGCTCGGACAGGGGGTGGGGACTCACCGGGGAGCTGTTTTTT. It codes for CASSSDRGWGLTGELFF.

The chain links TRBV19 to TRBJ2-7, with TRBD1 matching over 7 bases. The V and J ends lost 7 bases and 4 bases, in that order; junction bases with no gene match: 10. Germline CDR1 LNHDA, CDR2 SQIVND (reference sequence). The CDR3 runs to 14 residues. This CDR3 is CASKRAETGYEQYF. The CDR3, as DNA: TGTGCCAGTAAGCGTGCTGAGACAGGGTACGAGCAGTACTTC.

J is TRBJ2-1 and V is TRBV6-5, with TRBD2 matching 7 bases. The J segment lost 2 bases and the V segment lost 0 bases, leaving 1 base of the junction unmatched. The CDR3 spans 15 residues. CDR1 and CDR2 (germline): MNHEY, SVGAGI. The CDR3 region has the DNA TGTGCCAGCAGTTACTCACGGGGGGCCTACAATGAGCAGTTCTTC. Translated, it gives CASSYSRGAYNEQFF.

This clonotype has just one count. CDR3 sequence: CASSSDGTTYEQYF. CDR3 nucleotide sequence: TGCGCCAGCAGCTCGGATGGGACGACTTACGAGCAGTACTTC. The rearrangement links TRBV5-1 to TRBJ2-7, with D perhaps given as TRBD1 or TRBD2 (5 bases each). The germline gives CDR1 SGHRS, CDR2 YFSETQ. Trimming cost V 3 bases and J 4 bases, with 14 bases left between them. This CDR3 has 14 residues.